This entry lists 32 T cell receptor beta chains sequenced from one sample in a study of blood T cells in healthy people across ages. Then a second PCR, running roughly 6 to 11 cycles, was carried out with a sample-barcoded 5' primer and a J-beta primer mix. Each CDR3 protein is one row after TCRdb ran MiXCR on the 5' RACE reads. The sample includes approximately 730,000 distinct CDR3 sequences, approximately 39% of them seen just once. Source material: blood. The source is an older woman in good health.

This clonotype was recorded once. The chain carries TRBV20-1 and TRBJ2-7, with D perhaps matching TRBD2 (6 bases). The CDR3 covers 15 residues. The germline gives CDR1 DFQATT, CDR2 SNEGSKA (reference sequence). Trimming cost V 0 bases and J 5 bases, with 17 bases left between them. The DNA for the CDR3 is TGCAGTGCTAGAGATATCCCGACTAGGACGGACGAGCAGTACTTC. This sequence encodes CSARDIPTRTDEQYF.

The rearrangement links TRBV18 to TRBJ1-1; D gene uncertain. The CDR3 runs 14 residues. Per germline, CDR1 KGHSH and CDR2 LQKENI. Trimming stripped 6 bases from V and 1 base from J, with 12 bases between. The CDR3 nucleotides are TGTGCCAGCTCCATGGGGTCCGGGAACACTGAAGCTTTCTTT. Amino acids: CASSMGSGNTEAFF. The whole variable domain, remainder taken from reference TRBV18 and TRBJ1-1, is NAGVMQNPRHLVRRRGQEARLRCSPMKGHSHVYWYRQLPEEGLKFMVYLQKENIIDESGMPKERFSAEFPKEGPSILRIQQVVRGDSAAYFCASSMGSGNTEAFFGQGTRLTVV.

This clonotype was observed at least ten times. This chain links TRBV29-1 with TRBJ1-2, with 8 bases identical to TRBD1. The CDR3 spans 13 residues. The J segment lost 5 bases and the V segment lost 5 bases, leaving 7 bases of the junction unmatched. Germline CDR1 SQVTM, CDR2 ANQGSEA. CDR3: CSVHGQGIYGYTF. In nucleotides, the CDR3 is TGCAGCGTTCACGGACAGGGAATTTATGGCTACACCTTC.

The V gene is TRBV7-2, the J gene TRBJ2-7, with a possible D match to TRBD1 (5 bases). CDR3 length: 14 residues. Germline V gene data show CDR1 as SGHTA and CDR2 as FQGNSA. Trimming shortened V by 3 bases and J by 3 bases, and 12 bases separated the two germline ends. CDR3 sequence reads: CASSFDSLSYEQYF. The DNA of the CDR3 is TGTGCCAGCAGCTTCGACAGTCTGAGCTACGAGCAGTACTTC.

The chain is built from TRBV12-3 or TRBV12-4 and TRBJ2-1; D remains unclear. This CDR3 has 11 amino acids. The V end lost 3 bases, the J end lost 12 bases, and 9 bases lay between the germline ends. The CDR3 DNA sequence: TGTGCCAGCAGTTTGCCGCTAGGGCAGTTCTTC. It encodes CASSLPLGQFF.

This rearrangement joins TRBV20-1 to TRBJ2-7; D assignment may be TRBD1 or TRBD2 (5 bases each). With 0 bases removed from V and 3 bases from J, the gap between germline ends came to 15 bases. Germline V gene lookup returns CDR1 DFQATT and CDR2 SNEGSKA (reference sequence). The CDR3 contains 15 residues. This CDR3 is CSARDGTMGFYEQYF. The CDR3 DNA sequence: TGCAGTGCTAGAGATGGGACCATGGGATTCTACGAGCAGTACTTC.

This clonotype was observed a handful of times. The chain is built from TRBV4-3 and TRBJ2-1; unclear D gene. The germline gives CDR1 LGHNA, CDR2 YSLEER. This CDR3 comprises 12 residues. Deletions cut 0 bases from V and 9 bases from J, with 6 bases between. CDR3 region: CASSQDSVEQFF. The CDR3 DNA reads TGCGCCAGCAGCCAAGACAGCGTTGAGCAGTTCTTC.

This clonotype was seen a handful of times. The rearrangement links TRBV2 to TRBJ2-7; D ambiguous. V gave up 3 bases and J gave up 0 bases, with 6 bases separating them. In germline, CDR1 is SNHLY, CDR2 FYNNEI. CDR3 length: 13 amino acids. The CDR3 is CASSDENSYEQYF. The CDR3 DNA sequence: TGTGCCAGCAGTGACGAAAACTCCTACGAGCAGTACTTC.

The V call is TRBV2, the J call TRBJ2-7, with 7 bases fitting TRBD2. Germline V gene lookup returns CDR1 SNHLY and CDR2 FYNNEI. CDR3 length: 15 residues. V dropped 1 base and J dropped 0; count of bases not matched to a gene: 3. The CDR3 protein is CASSEGGRGSYEQYF. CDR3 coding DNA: TGTGCCAGCAGTGAAGGGGGGAGGGGCTCCTACGAGCAGTACTTC.

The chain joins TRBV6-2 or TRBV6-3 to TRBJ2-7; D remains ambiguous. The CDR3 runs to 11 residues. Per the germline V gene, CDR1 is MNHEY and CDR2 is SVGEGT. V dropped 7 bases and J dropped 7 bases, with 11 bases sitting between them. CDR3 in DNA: TGTGCCAGCAAGAGGAGCAATGAGCAGTACTTC. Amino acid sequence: CASKRSNEQYF.

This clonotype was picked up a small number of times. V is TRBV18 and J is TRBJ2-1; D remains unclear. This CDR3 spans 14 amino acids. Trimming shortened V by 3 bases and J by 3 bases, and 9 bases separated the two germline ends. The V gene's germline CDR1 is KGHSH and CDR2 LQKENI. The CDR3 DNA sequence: TGTGCCAGCTCACCGCAGGCAAGCTACAATGAGCAGTTCTTC. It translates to CASSPQASYNEQFF. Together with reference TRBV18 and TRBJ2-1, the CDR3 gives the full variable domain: NAGVMQNPRHLVRRRGQEARLRCSPMKGHSHVYWYRQLPEEGLKFMVYLQKENIIDESGMPKERFSAEFPKEGPSILRIQQVVRGDSAAYFCASSPQASYNEQFFGPGTRLTVL.

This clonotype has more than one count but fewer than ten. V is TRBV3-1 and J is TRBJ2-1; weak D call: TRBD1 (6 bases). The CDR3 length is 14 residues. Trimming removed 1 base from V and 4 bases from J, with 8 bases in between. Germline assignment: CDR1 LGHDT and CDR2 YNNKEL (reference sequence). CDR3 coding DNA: TGTGCCAGCAGCCAAGGGGGGCCTTACAATGAGCAGTTCTTC. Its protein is CASSQGGPYNEQFF.

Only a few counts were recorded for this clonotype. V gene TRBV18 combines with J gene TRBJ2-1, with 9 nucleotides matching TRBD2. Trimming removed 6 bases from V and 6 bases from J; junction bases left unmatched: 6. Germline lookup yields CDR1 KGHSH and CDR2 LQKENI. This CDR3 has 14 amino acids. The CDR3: CASSKGLALNEQFF. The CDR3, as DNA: TGTGCCAGCTCGAAGGGACTAGCTCTCAATGAGCAGTTCTTC.

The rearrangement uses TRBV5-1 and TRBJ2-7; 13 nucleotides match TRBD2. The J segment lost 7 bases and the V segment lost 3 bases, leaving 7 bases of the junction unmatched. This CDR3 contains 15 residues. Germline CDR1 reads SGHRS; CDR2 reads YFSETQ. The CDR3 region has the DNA TGCGCCAGCAGCTGGACGGGACTAGCGGGGCGTGAGCAGTACTTC. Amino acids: CASSWTGLAGREQYF.

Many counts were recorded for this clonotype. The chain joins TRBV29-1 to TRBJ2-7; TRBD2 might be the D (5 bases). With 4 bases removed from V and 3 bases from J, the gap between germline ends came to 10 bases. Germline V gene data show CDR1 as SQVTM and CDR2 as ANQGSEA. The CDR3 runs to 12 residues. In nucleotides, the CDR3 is TGCAGCGTTGCTTTCGGGAACTACGAGCAGTACTTC. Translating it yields CSVAFGNYEQYF.

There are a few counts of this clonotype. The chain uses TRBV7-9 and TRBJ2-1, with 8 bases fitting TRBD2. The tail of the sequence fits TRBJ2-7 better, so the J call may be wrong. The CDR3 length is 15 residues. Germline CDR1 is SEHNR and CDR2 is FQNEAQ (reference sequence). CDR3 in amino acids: CASNPALAGYNEQYF. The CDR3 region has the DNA TGTGCCAGCAACCCCGCCTTAGCGGGGTACAATGAGCAGTACTTC.

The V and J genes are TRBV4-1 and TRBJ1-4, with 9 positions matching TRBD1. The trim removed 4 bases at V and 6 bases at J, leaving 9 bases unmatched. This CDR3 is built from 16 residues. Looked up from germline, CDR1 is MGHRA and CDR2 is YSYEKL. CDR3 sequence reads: CASSPVQQGADEKLFF. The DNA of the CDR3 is TGCGCCAGCAGCCCCGTACAACAGGGGGCGGATGAAAAACTGTTTTTT.

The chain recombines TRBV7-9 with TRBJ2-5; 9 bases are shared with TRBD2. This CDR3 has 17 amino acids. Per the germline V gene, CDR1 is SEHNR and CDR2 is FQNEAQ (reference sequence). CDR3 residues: CASRPIAGDMYQETQYF. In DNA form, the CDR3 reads TGTGCGTCCCGCCCGATAGCGGGGGATATGTACCAAGAGACCCAGTACTTC.

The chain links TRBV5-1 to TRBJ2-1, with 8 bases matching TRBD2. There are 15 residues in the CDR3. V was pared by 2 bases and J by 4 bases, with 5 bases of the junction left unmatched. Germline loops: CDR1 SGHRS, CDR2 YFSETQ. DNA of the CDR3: TGCGCCAGCAGCTTAGCGGGAGAAAGGTACAATGAGCAGTTCTTC. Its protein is CASSLAGERYNEQFF.

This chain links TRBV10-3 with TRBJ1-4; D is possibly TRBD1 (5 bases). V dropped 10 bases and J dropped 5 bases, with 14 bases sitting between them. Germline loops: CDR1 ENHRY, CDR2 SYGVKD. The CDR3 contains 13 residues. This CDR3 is CATEARANEKLFF. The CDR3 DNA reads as TGTGCCACCGAAGCCAGGGCCAATGAAAAACTGTTTTTT.

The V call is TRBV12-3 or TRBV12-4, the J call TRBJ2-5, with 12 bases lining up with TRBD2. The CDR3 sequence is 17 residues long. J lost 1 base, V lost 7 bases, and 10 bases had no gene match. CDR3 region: CASKRPGLAGPQETQYF. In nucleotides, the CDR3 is TGTGCCAGCAAACGACCTGGACTAGCGGGGCCCCAAGAGACCCAGTACTTC.

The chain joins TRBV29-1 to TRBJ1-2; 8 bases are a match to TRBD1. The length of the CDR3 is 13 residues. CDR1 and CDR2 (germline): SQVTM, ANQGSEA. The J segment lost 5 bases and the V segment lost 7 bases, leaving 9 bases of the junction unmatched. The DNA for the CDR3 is TGCAGCGGCTCAGGGGGCTCAGGGTATGGCTACACCTTC. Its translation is CSGSGGSGYGYTF.

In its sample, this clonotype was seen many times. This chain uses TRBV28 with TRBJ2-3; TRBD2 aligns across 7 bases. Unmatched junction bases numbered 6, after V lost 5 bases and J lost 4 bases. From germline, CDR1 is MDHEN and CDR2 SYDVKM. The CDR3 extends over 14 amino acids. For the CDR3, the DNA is TGTGCCAGCAGTCGGGGGGAAGTCGCAGATACGCAGTATTTT. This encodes CASSRGEVADTQYF.

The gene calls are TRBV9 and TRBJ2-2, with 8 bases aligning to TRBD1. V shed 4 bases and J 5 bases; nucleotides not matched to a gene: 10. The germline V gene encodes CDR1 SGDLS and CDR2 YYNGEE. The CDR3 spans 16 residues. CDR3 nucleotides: TGTGCCAGCAGCCCTACCCAGGGGGCAGGGACCGGGGAGCTGTTTTTT. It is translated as CASSPTQGAGTGELFF.

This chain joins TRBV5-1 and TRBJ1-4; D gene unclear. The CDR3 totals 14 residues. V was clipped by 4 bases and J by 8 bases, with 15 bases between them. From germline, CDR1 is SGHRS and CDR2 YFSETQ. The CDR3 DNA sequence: TGCGCCAGCAGCCCGACGGGGAGAGAAGAAAAACTGTTTTTT. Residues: CASSPTGREEKLFF.

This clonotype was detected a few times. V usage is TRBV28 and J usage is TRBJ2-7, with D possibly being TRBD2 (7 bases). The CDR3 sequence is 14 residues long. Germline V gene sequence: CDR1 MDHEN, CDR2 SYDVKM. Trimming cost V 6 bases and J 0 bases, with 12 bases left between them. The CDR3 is CASSFAGASYEQYF. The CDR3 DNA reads TGTGCCAGCAGCTTCGCGGGGGCCTCCTACGAGCAGTACTTC.

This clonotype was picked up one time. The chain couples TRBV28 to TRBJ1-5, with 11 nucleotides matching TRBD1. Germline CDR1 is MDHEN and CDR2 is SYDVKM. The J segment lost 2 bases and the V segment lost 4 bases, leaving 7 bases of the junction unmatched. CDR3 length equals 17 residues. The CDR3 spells CASSSGRTGGGNQPQHF. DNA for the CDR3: TGTGCCAGCAGTTCTGGCCGGACAGGGGGCGGCAATCAGCCCCAGCATTTT.

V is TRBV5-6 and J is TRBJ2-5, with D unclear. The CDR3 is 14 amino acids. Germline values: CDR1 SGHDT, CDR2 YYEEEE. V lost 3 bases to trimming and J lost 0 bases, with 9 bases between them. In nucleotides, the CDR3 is TGTGCCAGCAGCTCGACCGACTACCAAGAGACCCAGTACTTC. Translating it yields CASSSTDYQETQYF.

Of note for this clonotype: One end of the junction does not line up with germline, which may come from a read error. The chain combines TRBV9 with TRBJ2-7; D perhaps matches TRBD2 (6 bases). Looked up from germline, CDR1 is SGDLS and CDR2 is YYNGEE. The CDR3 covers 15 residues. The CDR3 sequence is CVSSVGSGALGEQYF. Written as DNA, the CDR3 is TGTGTCAGCAGCGTAGGGTCGGGAGCTTTAGGCGAGCAGTACTTC.

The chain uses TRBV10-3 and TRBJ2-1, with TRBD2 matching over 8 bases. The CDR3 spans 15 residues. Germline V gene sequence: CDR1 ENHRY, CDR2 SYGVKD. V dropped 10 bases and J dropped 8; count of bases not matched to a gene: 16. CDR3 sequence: CATRGLVGVGDEQFF. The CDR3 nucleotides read TGTGCCACGCGGGGACTAGTGGGAGTTGGAGATGAGCAGTTCTTC.

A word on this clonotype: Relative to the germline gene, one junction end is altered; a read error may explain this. In DNA, the CDR3 is TGTGCCGGCAGTGAAGCTCATAATGGGGAAAAACTGTTTTTT. This sequence encodes CAGSEAHNGEKLFF. The chain employs TRBV2 and TRBJ1-4, with unresolved D. The CDR3 is made up of 14 amino acids. Germline assignment: CDR1 SNHLY and CDR2 FYNNEI.

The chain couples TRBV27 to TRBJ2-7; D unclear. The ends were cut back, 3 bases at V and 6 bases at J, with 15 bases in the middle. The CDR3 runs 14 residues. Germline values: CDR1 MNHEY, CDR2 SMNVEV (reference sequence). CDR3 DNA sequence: TGTGCCAGCAGTTTCGTAAGCTTTAAGGGCGAGCAGTACTTC. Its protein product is CASSFVSFKGEQYF.